This T cell receptor beta chain derives from a study of T cell changes during pregnancy in multiple sclerosis. V dropped 1 base and J dropped 6 bases, with 16 bases sitting between them. Germline CDR1 reads LGHNA; CDR2 reads YSLEER. There are 16 residues in the CDR3. Clones were read by immunoSEQ multiplex PCR, and TCRdb kept only the in-frame ones, dropping some. The data show some 85,000 clones, around 94% seen once. This receptor was identified in a female donor with multiple sclerosis, enrolled in a pregnancy study. Sequenced material: peripheral blood, taken in the third trimester of pregnancy. The V and J genes are TRBV4-3 and TRBJ2-1, with D maybe TRBD2 (6 bases). CDR3 DNA: TGCGCCAGCAGCCAAGTCCCCGTCCTGGGGGGCAATGAGCAGTTCTTC. Translating it yields CASSQVPVLGGNEQFF.